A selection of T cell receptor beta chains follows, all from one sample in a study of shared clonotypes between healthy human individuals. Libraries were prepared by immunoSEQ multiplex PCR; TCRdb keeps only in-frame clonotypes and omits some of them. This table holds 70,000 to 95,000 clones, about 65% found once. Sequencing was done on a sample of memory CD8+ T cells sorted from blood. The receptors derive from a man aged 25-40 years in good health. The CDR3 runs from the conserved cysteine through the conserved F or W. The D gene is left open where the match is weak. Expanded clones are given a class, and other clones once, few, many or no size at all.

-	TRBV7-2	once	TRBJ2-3	TGTGCCAGCAGCTTAGCAGGGGGCGGGGGCACAGATACGCAGTATTTT	CASSLAGGGGTDTQYF
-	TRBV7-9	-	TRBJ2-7	TGTGCCAGCACCCATTCACTTGGATACGAGCAGTACTTC	CASTHSLGYEQYF
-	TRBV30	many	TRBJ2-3	TGTGCCTGGAGTGTACTGGCGGATACGCAGTATTTT	CAWSVLADTQYF
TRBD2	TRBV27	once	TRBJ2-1	TGTGCCAGCAGTAGGCGGACTAGCGGCAATGAGCAGTTCTTC	CASSRRTSGNEQFF
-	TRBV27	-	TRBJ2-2	TGTGCCAGCAGGAAATACAGTCTGAACACCGGGGAACTGTTTTTT	CASRKYSLNTGELFF
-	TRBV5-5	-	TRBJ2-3	TGTGCCAGCAGCTTGAAAGCGGGACACACAGATACGCAGTATTTT	CASSLKAGHTDTQYF
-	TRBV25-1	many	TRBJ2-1	TGTGCCAGCAGTGGGGAAGAGAGAGCGGTCTCCTACAATGAGCAGTTCTTC	CASSGEERAVSYNEQFF
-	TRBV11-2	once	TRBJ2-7	TGTGCCAGCAGCTTCGAGGGAAACTACGAGCAGTACTTC	CASSFEGNYEQYF
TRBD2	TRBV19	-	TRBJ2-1	TGTGCCAGTAGTATTGAACTAGCGGCCAATGAGCAGTTCTTC	CASSIELAANEQFF
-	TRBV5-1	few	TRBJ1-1	TGCGCCAGCAGCGTGGTCGGGGGTGAAGCTTTCTTT	CASSVVGGEAFF
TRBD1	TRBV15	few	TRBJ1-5	TGTGCCACCAGCAAGGACAGGAGTCAGCCCCAGCATTTT	CATSKDRSQPQHF
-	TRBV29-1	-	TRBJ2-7	TGCAGCGTCCTCTCAGCCCCTCGGATCGAGCAGTACTTC	CSVLSAPRIEQYF
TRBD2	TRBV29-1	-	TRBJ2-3	TGCAGCGTTGAAGTAAGACTAGCGGGCCACACAGATACGCAGTATTTT	CSVEVRLAGHTDTQYF
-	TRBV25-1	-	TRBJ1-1	TGTGCCAGCAGTGAATTTAAATCGAACACTGAAGCTTTCTTT	CASSEFKSNTEAFF
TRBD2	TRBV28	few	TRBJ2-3	TGTGCCAGCAGTTTAACTAGCGCCAGCACAGATACGCAGTATTTT	CASSLTSASTDTQYF
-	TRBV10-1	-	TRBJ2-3	TGCGCCAGCAGTGAAACTAGCAGTGGAGATACGCAGTATTTT	CASSETSSGDTQYF
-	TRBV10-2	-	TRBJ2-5	TGCGCCAGCAGTGGACTTGACCAGAAGACCCAGTACTTC	CASSGLDQKTQYF
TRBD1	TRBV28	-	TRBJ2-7	TGTGCCAGCGAATACCCAGGGGGCTACGAGCAGTACTTC	CASEYPGGYEQYF
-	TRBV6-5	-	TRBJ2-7	TGTGCCAGCAGTTACTCAGGAAGCTCCTACGAGCAGTACTTC	CASSYSGSSYEQYF
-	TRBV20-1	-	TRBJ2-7	TGCAGTGTGCCCTACCAGGGCGAGCAGTACTTC	CSVPYQGEQYF
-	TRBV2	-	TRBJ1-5	TGTGCCAGCAGTGGCCTGGGGGAACCCCAGCATTTT	CASSGLGEPQHF
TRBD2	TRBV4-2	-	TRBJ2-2	TGTGCCAGCAGCCAACTAGCGGGAGGTTACGGGGAGCTGTTTTTT	CASSQLAGGYGELFF
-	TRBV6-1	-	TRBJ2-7	TGTGCCAGCAGGGACGGGGCGGGGGAGCAGTACTTC	CASRDGAGEQYF
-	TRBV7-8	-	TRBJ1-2	TGTGCCAGCAGCTTAGAATCTACCCCCGAACTATTTGGCTACACCTTC	CASSLESTPELFGYTF
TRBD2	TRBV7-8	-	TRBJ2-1	TGTGCCAGCAGCTACGTTTCTAGCGGAACCTACAATGAGCAGTTCTTC	CASSYVSSGTYNEQFF
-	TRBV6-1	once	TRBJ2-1	TGTGCCAGCTCCCGGGAGTCCCACAATGAGCAGTTCTTC	CASSRESHNEQFF
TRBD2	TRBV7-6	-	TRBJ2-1	TGTGCCAGCAGCTTAGAGGCTAGCGGAGGTAACAATGAGCAGTTCTTC	CASSLEASGGNNEQFF
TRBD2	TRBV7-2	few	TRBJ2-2	TGTGCCAGCAGCTTGCTTAGCGGGAGGGCCGACACCGGGGAGCTGTTTTTT	CASSLLSGRADTGELFF
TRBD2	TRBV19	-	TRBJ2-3	TGTGCCAGTAGTACCCAGGGGAGCGGGAGACGGTTGGGCACAGATACGCAGTATTTT	CASSTQGSGRRLGTDTQYF
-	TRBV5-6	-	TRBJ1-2	TGTGCCAGCAAGGAGTATAACGACTATGGCTACACCTTC	CASKEYNDYGYTF
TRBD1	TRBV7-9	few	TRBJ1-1	TGTGCCAGCAGCCCCCACGGACAGGCAAACACTGAAGCTTTCTTT	CASSPHGQANTEAFF
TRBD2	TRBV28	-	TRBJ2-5	TGTGCCATAGCGGGGGCGCTTGAGACCCAGTACTTC	CAIAGALETQYF
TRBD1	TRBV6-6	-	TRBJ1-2	TGTGCCAGCAGTAACACAGGGGAGGATGGCTACACCTTC	CASSNTGEDGYTF
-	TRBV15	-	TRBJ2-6	TGTGCCACCAGCAGAGAGGGTGGTTCTGGGGCCAACGTCCTGACTTTC	CATSREGGSGANVLTF
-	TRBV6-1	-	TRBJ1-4	TGTGCCAGCGCCCAAGGAATAGGCGGTAATGAAAAACTGTTTTTT	CASAQGIGGNEKLFF
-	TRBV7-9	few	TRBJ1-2	TGTGCCAGCAGCTCCCGACCATACCGCTATGGCTACACCTTC	CASSSRPYRYGYTF
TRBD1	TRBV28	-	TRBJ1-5	TGTGCCAGCAGTGGGACAGGGGATGGGCAGGGGGACAATCAGCCCCAGCATTTT	CASSGTGDGQGDNQPQHF
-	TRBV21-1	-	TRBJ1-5	TGTGCCAGCAGCAAAATCCCCTCAAACGGCAGACTTAGCAATCAGCCCCAGCATTTT	CASSKIPSNGRLSNQPQHF
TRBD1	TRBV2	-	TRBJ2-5	TGTGCCAGCAGAGGACAGGGAGAGACCCAGTACTTC	CASRGQGETQYF
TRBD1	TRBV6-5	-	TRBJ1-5	TGTGCCAGCGCCCCTGGGACAGGGGGGCAGCCCCAGCATTTT	CASAPGTGGQPQHF
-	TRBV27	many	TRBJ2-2	TGTGCCAGCAGTCCCCCCCTGGGGTCCACCGGGGAGCTGTTTTTT	CASSPPLGSTGELFF
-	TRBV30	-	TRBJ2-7	TGTGCCTGGAGTGTACCCCGGGACCAAAGGAGCTCCTACGAGCAGTACTTC	CAWSVPRDQRSSYEQYF
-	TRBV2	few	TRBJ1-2	TGTGCCAGCAGTGGGGCAGCCGGGGACTTTAGCTACACCTTC	CASSGAAGDFSYTF
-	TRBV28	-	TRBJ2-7	TGTGCCAGCAGTTCTACAGGGCACTCGAGCTCCTACGAGCAGTACTTC	CASSSTGHSSSYEQYF
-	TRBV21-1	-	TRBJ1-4	TGTGCCAGCAGCAAAGCGACGGGGGAAAAACTGTTTTTT	CASSKATGEKLFF
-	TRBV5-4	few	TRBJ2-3	TGTGCCAGCAGCTTGGGCAGGGACCGCACAGATACGCAGTATTTT	CASSLGRDRTDTQYF
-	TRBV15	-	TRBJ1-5	TGTGCCACCAGCAGAGATTCAAACACGGGAGTTGGCAATCAGCCCCAGCATTTT	CATSRDSNTGVGNQPQHF
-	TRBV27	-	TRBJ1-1	TGTGCCAGCCTAAGGAAGTGGGACACTGAAGCTTTCTTT	CASLRKWDTEAFF
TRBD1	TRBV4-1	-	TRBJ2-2	TGCGCCAGCAGCCGAGCCCAGGGGGTCACCGGGGAGCTGTTTTTT	CASSRAQGVTGELFF
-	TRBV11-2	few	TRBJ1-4	TGTGCCAGCAGCTGGAGAGCAACTAATGAAAAACTGTTTTTT	CASSWRATNEKLFF
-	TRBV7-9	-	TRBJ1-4	TGTGCCAGCAGCGGGATCTTGGGGAAAGAAACTAATGAAAAACTGTTTTTT	CASSGILGKETNEKLFF
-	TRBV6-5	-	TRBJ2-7	TGTGCCAGCAGTTACCAGGGTCCCTACGAGCAGTACTTC	CASSYQGPYEQYF
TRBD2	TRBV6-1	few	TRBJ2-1	TGTGCCAGCAGTGAAGTTGGAGGGACTAGCGGGAGGGAAAATGAGCAGTTCTTC	CASSEVGGTSGRENEQFF
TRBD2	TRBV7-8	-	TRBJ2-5	TGTGCCAGCAGCTCGACTAGCGGGTACCAAGAGACCCAGTACTTC	CASSSTSGYQETQYF
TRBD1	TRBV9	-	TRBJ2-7	TGTGCCAGCAGCGTAGCCCCTGGGGACAGGGGGCCTCAGACCTACGAGCAGTACTTC	CASSVAPGDRGPQTYEQYF
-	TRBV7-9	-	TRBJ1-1	TGTGCCAGCAGCTTAGAGGGGGGGAGAGCTGAAGCTTTCTTT	CASSLEGGRAEAFF
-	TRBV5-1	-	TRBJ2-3	TGCGCCAGCAGCTTAGACACAGATACGCAGTATTTT	CASSLDTDTQYF
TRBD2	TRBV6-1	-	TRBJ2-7	TGTAGTAGCGGGAGATACGAGCAGTACTTC	CSSGRYEQYF
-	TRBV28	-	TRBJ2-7	TGTGCCAGCAGTTTAGGGCAGACTCGCTACGAGCAGTACTTC	CASSLGQTRYEQYF
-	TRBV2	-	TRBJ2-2	TGTGCCAGCCTCTATGCTACCGGGGAGCTGTTTTTT	CASLYATGELFF